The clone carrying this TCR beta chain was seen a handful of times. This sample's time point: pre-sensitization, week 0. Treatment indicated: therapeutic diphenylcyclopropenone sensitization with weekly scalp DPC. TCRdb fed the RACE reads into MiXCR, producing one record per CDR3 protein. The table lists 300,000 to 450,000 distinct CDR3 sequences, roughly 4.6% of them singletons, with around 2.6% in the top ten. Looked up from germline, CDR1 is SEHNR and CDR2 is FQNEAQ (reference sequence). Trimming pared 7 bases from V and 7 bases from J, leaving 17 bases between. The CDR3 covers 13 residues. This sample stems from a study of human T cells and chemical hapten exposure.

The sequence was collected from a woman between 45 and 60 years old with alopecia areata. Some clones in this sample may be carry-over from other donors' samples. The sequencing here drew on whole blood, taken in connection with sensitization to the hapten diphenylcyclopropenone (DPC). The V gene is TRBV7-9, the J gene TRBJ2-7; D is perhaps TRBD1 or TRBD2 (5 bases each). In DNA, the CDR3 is TGTGCCAGCACCCCGCCGAGGGGCGAAGAGCAGTACTTC. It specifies CASTPPRGEEQYF.